This T cell receptor (beta chain) was sequenced for a study of T cell responses to AZD1222 COVID-19 vaccine. Only in-frame clones appear in the TCRdb table, and some are missing; sequencing was by immunoSEQ multiplex PCR. The table includes roughly 100,000 clones, 88% detected once. Germline values: CDR1 SGHTA, CDR2 FQGTGA. V was trimmed by 5 bases and J by 0 bases, leaving 11 bases between them. The CDR3 is made up of 15 amino acids. The chain is built from TRBV7-3 and TRBJ2-1; D is ambiguous. The material sequenced was peripheral blood, taken 28 days after the second AZD1222 dose. This sequence originates from an adult who received the AZD1222 COVID-19 vaccine. CDR3 coding DNA: TGTGCCAGCAGCCCCATGCTTGTCTCCTACAATGAGCAGTTCTTC. Its protein product is CASSPMLVSYNEQFF.